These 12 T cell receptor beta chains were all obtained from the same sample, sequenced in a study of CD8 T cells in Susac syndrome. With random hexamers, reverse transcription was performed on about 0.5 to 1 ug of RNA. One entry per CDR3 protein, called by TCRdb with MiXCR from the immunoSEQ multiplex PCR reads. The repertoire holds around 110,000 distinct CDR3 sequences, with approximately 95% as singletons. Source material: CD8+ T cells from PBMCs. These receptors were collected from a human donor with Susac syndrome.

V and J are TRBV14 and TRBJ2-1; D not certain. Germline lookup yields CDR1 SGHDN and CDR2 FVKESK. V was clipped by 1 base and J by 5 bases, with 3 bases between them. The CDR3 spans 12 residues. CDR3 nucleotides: TGTGCCAGCAGCCAAGGAAACAATGAGCAGTTCTTC. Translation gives CASSQGNNEQFF.

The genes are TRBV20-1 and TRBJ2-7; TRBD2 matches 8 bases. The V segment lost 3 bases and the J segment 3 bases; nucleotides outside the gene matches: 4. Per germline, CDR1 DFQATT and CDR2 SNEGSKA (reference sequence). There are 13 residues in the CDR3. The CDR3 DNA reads TGCAGTGCTAGGTCTAGCGGGTTCTACGAGCAGTACTTC. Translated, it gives CSARSSGFYEQYF.

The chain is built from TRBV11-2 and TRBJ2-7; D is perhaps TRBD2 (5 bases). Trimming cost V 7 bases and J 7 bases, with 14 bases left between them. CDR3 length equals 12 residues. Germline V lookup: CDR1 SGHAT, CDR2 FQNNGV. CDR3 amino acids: CASTPGSGEQYF. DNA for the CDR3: TGTGCCAGCACCCCAGGTTCGGGGGAGCAGTACTTC.

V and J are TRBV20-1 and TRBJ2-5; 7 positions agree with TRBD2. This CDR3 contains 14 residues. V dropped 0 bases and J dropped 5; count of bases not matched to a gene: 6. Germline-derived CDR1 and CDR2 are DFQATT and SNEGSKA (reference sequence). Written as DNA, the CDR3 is TGCAGTGCTAGAGATGACGGACTAGGGGAGACCCAGTACTTC. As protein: CSARDDGLGETQYF.

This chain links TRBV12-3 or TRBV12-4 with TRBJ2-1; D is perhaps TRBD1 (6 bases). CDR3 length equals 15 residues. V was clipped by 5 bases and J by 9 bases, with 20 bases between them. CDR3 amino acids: CASSLGDKAFTEQFF. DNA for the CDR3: TGTGCCAGCAGTCTAGGGGACAAGGCCTTCACTGAGCAGTTCTTC.

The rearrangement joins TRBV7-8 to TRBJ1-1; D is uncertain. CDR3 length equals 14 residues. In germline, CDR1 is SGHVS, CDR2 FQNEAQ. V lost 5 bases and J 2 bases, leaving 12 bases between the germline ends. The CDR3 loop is CASSLATPNTEAFF. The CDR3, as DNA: TGTGCCAGCAGCCTCGCCACCCCCAACACTGAAGCTTTCTTT.

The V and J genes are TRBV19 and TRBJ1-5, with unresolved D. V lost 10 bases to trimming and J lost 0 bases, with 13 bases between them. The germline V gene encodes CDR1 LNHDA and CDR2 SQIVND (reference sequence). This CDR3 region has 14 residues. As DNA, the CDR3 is TGTGCCACCGCCCTGAGGTATAGCAATCAGCCCCAGCATTTT. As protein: CATALRYSNQPQHF.

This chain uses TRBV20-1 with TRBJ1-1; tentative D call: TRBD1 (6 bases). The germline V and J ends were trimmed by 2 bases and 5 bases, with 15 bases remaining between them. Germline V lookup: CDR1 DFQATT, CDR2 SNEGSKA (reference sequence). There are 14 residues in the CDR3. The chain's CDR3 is CSARWRGASTEAFF. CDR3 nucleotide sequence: TGCAGTGCTAGATGGCGGGGGGCAAGTACTGAAGCTTTCTTT.

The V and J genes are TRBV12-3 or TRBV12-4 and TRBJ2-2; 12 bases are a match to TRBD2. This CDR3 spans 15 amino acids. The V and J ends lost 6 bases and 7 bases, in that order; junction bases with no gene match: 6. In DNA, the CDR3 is TGTGCCAGCAGCCCTAGCGGGGGGGCCGTCGGGGAGCTGTTTTTT. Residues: CASSPSGGAVGELFF.

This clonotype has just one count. As DNA, the CDR3 is TGCGCCGGGACGAGTACGCAGTATTTT. This gives the protein CAGTSTQYF. The chain links TRBV5-1 to TRBJ2-3; D possibly uses TRBD1 or TRBD2 (5 bases each). CDR3 length: 9 residues. Trimming left V 10 bases short and J 8 bases short, with 8 bases between. The germline V gene has CDR1 SGHRS and CDR2 YFSETQ.

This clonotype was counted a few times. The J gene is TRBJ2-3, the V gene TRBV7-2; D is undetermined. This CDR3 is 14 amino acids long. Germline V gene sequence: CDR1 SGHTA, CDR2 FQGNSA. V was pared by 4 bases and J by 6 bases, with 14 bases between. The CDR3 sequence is CASSSPKVSDTQYF. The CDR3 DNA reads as TGTGCCAGCAGCTCCCCCAAAGTTTCTGATACGCAGTATTTT.

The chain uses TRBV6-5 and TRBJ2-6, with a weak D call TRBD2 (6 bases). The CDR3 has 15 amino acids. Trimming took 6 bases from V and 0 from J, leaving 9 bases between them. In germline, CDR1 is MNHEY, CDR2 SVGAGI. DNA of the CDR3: TGTGCCAGCAGAAGGGGACTCTCTGGGGCCAACGTCCTGACTTTC. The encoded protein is CASRRGLSGANVLTF.